The present T cell receptor (beta chain) was sequenced within a study of tumor-infiltrating lymphocytes in primary liver carcinoma. Study overall: Surgery removed the patients' primary liver carcinoma. Study-level results: Tumor region pairs overlapped more than did tumor-adjacent and tumor-blood pairs.

Unsorted whole blood yielded the blood RNA, and germline DNA was also extracted. Germline V CDR1 and CDR2: SGHAT, FQNNGV. V dropped 0 bases and J dropped 4; count of bases not matched to a gene: 3. The CDR3 length is 14 residues. TCR beta cDNA was prepared out of roughly 490 ng total RNA by means of a constant-region primer. Three rounds of nested multiplex PCR with slightly modified ARM-PCR produced TCR beta libraries. The first two PCR rounds used TRBV1-TRBV30 primers with a Cbeta primer, roughly 10 cycles each. TCRdb reprocessed the multiplex PCR reads via MiXCR and lists one record per CDR3 protein. The sample shows some 180,000 distinct CDR3 sequences, 50% to 75% of them seen only once. There are many counts of this clonotype. Its antigen is not known.

The sequenced sample was peripheral blood. The chain couples TRBV11-2 to TRBJ2-7, with TRBD1 identical over 7 bases. This clonotype was sampled from a man between 40 and 49 years old with primary liver carcinoma and hepatitis B virus infection. The CDR3 sequence: CASSLETGWYEQYF. The CDR3 nucleotides are TGTGCCAGCAGCTTAGAGACAGGGTGGTACGAGCAGTACTTC.